A selection of T cell receptor beta chains follows, all from one sample in a study of cytomegalovirus exposure and HLA in healthy donors. TCRdb's table, derived via immunoSEQ multiplex PCR, lists solely in-frame clones and lacks some. Found here are hundreds of thousands of clones, about 70% of them singletons; the top ten hold roughly 1.9%. Input material: PBMCs. The receptors shown here come from a woman aged 25-40 years in good health and CMV-seronegative. The CDR3 runs from the conserved cysteine through the conserved F or W. A D gene is named only where the DNA matches it firmly. The size entry is marked missing in some rows and otherwise reads once, few, many or a size class.

NA | NA | TRBJ2-4 | TRBV28 | CASSLGGSGKNIQYF | TGTGCCAGCAGTTTAGGGGGCAGTGGCAAAAACATTCAGTACTTC
NA | NA | TRBJ2-7 | TRBV7-6 | CASSGSGSREQYF | TGTGCCAGCAGCGGTAGCGGTTCCCGCGAGCAGTACTTC
few | NA | TRBJ1-2 | TRBV5-6 | CASSLRSLGQYGYTF | TGTGCCAGCAGCCTGCGATCATTAGGACAGTATGGCTACACCTTC
NA | TRBD2 | TRBJ2-1 | TRBV4-1 | CASSQVTRTSGIEQFF | TGCGCCAGTAGCCAAGTAACGAGGACTAGCGGGATTGAGCAGTTCTTC
NA | TRBD1 | TRBJ1-5 | TRBV2 | CASSEGQAYSNQPQHF | TGTGCCAGCAGTGAGGGACAGGCTTATAGCAATCAGCCCCAGCATTTT
once | TRBD1 | TRBJ1-5 | TRBV7-9 | CASSDGTGGTQPQHF | TGTGCCAGCAGCGACGGGACAGGGGGCACTCAGCCCCAGCATTTT
NA | NA | TRBJ2-2 | TRBV18 | CASSETHTGELFF | TGTGCCAGCTCAGAGACTCACACCGGGGAGCTGTTTTTT
once | TRBD1 | TRBJ1-1 | TRBV11-3 | CASSSRTGGHTEAFF | TGTGCCAGCAGCTCCCGGACAGGGGGGCACACTGAAGCTTTCTTT
NA | TRBD2 | TRBJ2-1 | TRBV18 | CASSPTSGVYNEQFF | TGTGCCAGCTCACCAACTAGCGGGGTCTACAATGAGCAGTTCTTC
NA | NA | TRBJ1-5 | TRBV4-1 | CASSLATIEWDQPQHF | TGCGCCAGCAGCCTCGCAACTATAGAGTGGGATCAGCCCCAGCATTTT
NA | TRBD2 | TRBJ2-1 | TRBV9 | CASTSGAGGPVDEQFF | TGTGCCAGCACTTCAGGGGCGGGGGGGCCGGTAGATGAGCAGTTCTTC
NA | NA | TRBJ2-7 | TRBV6-5 | CASSVKRASYEQYF | TGTGCCAGCAGTGTTAAGCGGGCCTCCTACGAGCAGTACTTC
few | NA | TRBJ2-1 | TRBV2 | CASATIQGPLSEQFF | TGTGCCAGCGCTACCATTCAGGGGCCCCTCAGTGAGCAGTTCTTC
NA | NA | TRBJ1-4 | TRBV6-1 | CASRLGQLIEKLFF | TGTGCCAGCAGATTGGGCCAGCTTATTGAAAAACTGTTTTTT
NA | NA | TRBJ2-7 | TRBV10-3 | CAIRGEELASYEQYF | TGTGCCATCAGGGGGGAGGAGCTAGCGAGCTACGAGCAGTACTTC
once | NA | TRBJ2-1 | TRBV29-1 | CSVEPGQGLTPEQFF | TGCAGCGTTGAACCTGGCCAGGGGCTCACCCCCGAGCAGTTCTTC
NA | NA | TRBJ2-2 | TRBV25-1 | CASSERRDTGELFF | TGTGCCAGCAGTGAGCGGCGAGACACCGGGGAGCTGTTTTTT
NA | NA | TRBJ2-5 | TRBV18 | CASSPTEGETQYF | TGTGCCAGCTCACCTACAGAGGGAGAGACCCAGTACTTC
NA | NA | TRBJ2-4 | TRBV27 | CASSYAGTKNIQYF | TGTGCCAGCAGTTACGCGGGGACCAAAAACATTCAGTACTTC
NA | TRBD2 | TRBJ2-5 | TRBV5-4 | CASRISTSGYQETQYF | TGTGCCAGCAGGATTAGCACTAGCGGGTACCAAGAGACCCAGTACTTC
NA | NA | TRBJ2-3 | TRBV12-5 | CASAQTGPAILLSTDTQYF | TGTGCTAGTGCCCAAACGGGTCCCGCTATTTTACTAAGCACAGATACGCAGTATTTT
NA | TRBD2 | TRBJ2-5 | TRBV7-9 | CASSLYSGSGETQYF | TGTGCCAGCAGCCTCTATAGCGGGAGTGGAGAGACCCAGTACTTC
NA | NA | TRBJ1-1 | TRBV19 | CASILSGSTEAFF | TGTGCCAGTATCTTGTCAGGCTCCACTGAAGCTTTCTTT
NA | NA | TRBJ1-1 | TRBV6-1 | CASSESAVNTEAFF | TGTGCCAGCAGTGAATCTGCGGTGAACACTGAAGCTTTCTTT
NA | NA | TRBJ2-7 | TRBV4-1 | CASSQNVQGREQYF | TGCGCCAGCAGCCAAAACGTACAGGGCCGCGAGCAGTACTTC
NA | NA | TRBJ2-2 | TRBV9 | CASLRGNTGELFF | TGTGCCAGCCTCAGGGGGAACACCGGGGAGCTGTTTTTT
few | TRBD1 | TRBJ2-5 | TRBV7-8 | CASSSGQGLGETQYF | TGTGCCAGCAGCTCGGGACAGGGGCTGGGAGAGACCCAGTACTTC
NA | NA | TRBJ1-6 | TRBV30 | CAWNLQIDSPLHF | TGTGCCTGGAATCTACAGATTGATTCCCCCCTCCACTTT
NA | TRBD2 | TRBJ2-7 | TRBV15 | CATSREAGGSYEQYF | TGTGCCACCAGCAGAGAGGCGGGGGGATCCTACGAGCAGTACTTC
NA | TRBD1 | TRBJ2-5 | TRBV7-9 | CASSLGQGERLETQYF | TGTGCCAGCAGCTTAGGGCAGGGGGAGCGTTTGGAGACCCAGTACTTC
NA | TRBD1 | TRBJ1-1 | TRBV15 | CATSRDIGDRNTEAFF | TGTGCCACCAGCAGAGATATTGGGGACAGGAACACTGAAGCTTTCTTT
NA | TRBD1 | TRBJ1-2 | TRBV6-6 | CASSYRDRRYGYTF | TGTGCCAGCAGTTACAGGGACAGGAGATATGGCTACACCTTC
NA | NA | TRBJ1-6 | TRBV6-1 | CASSSGMGNSPLHF | TGTGCCAGCAGCTCAGGGATGGGTAATTCACCCCTCCACTTT
NA | TRBD1 | TRBJ2-7 | TRBV19 | CASSIGGGRDRAYEQYF | TGTGCCAGTAGTATAGGGGGGGGGAGGGACAGGGCCTACGAGCAGTACTTC
NA | TRBD2 | TRBJ2-7 | TRBV5-6 | CASSRRGAYEQYF | TGTGCCAGCAGCAGGCGGGGGGCCTACGAGCAGTACTTC
once | TRBD1 | TRBJ2-7 | TRBV27 | CASSLSGQGFAYF | TGTGCCAGCAGTCTATCGGGACAGGGGTTCGCGTACTTC
NA | TRBD2 | TRBJ2-7 | TRBV14 | CASSQDLTSGSLEQYF | TGTGCCAGCAGCCAAGATCTCACTAGCGGGAGTCTCGAGCAGTACTTC
NA | NA | TRBJ1-1 | TRBV5-4 | CASTHRAAGRTEAFF | TGTGCCAGCACCCACAGGGCTGCCGGTAGGACTGAAGCTTTCTTT
few | NA | TRBJ2-5 | TRBV7-3 | CASSLGVRGGLETQYF | TGTGCCAGCAGCTTGGGCGTGAGGGGGGGCCTGGAGACCCAGTACTTC
NA | TRBD1 | TRBJ1-2 | TRBV29-1 | CSVDGRGVANYGYTF | TGCAGCGTTGACGGCAGGGGGGTAGCTAACTATGGCTACACCTTC
once | NA | TRBJ1-2 | TRBV19 | CASSIDRGSGGYTF | TGTGCCAGTAGTATAGACCGCGGTTCTGGGGGCTACACCTTC
NA | TRBD1 | TRBJ1-6 | TRBV5-1 | CANYIQGGRPIMGNSPLHF | TGCGCCAACTATATACAAGGGGGCCGCCCCATAATGGGGAATTCACCCCTCCACTTT
NA | NA | TRBJ1-1 | TRBV5-3 | CASSIYSTEAFF | TGTGCCAGCAGCATCTACAGCACTGAAGCTTTCTTT
NA | TRBD1 | TRBJ1-6 | TRBV10-3 | CAISEGTGQDSPLHF | TGTGCCATCAGTGAGGGGACAGGTCAGGATTCACCCCTCCACTTT
NA | NA | TRBJ2-7 | TRBV27 | CASSPERLQSYEQYF | TGTGCCAGCAGTCCCGAGCGGCTGCAATCCTACGAGCAGTACTTC
NA | NA | TRBJ1-2 | TRBV30 | CAWSIERFENYGYTF | TGTGCCTGGAGTATAGAGAGGTTTGAGAACTATGGCTACACCTTC
NA | TRBD1 | TRBJ1-2 | TRBV30 | CAWSVRTGDHGYTF | TGTGCCTGGAGTGTCAGGACAGGGGATCATGGCTACACCTTC
NA | TRBD1 | TRBJ1-5 | TRBV10-2 | CASSVRGLRSNQPQHF | TGCGCCAGCAGTGTCAGGGGGCTGAGGAGCAATCAGCCCCAGCATTTT
NA | NA | TRBJ1-1 | TRBV2 | CASSPQVAEAFF | TGTGCCAGCAGCCCGCAGGTTGCGGAAGCTTTCTTT
NA | TRBD2 | TRBJ2-7 | TRBV7-9 | CASSPPGTSGYEQYF | TGTGCCAGCAGTCCCCCCGGGACTAGCGGTTACGAGCAGTACTTC
NA | NA | TRBJ1-1 | TRBV6-5 | CASSFGTRGAFF | TGTGCCAGCAGTTTCGGAACCCGGGGAGCTTTCTTT
NA | NA | TRBJ1-1 | TRBV5-1 | CASSPLGGGLNTEAFF | TGCGCCAGCAGCCCCCTGGGAGGGGGGTTGAACACTGAAGCTTTCTTT
NA | TRBD1 | TRBJ2-7 | TRBV7-9 | CASSSRAGTGNYEQYF | TGTGCCAGCAGCTCGCGCGCTGGGACAGGGAACTACGAGCAGTACTTC
NA | NA | TRBJ1-6 | TRBV6-1 | CASTPDRLNSPLHF | TGTGCCAGCACCCCAGACAGGTTAAATTCACCCCTCCACTTT
NA | TRBD2 | TRBJ2-1 | TRBV7-2 | CASSSSAGETYNEQFF | TGTGCCAGCAGCTCGTCAGCGGGAGAGACGTACAATGAGCAGTTCTTC
NA | NA | TRBJ2-7 | TRBV21-1 | CASWNLRTSGTYEQYF | TGTGCCAGCTGGAACTTAAGGACTAGCGGAACCTACGAGCAGTACTTC
NA | NA | TRBJ1-5 | TRBV7-2 | CASSQGAPGNQPQHF | TGTGCCAGCAGCCAAGGGGCGCCGGGCAATCAGCCCCAGCATTTT
NA | NA | TRBJ1-3 | TRBV19 | CASSIGLAFSVNTIYF | TGTGCCAGTAGTATTGGTCTTGCATTTTCAGTGAACACCATATATTTT
NA | NA | TRBJ2-1 | TRBV14 | CASSSILGYNEQFF | TGTGCCAGCAGCTCCATACTAGGGTACAATGAGCAGTTCTTC
NA | NA | TRBJ1-4 | TRBV29-1 | CSVTRGDEKLFF | TGCAGCGTTACCAGGGGCGATGAAAAACTGTTTTTT